This T cell receptor (beta chain) is drawn from a study of cytotoxic CD8 clonotypes in ibrutinib-treated CLL. As for the study in general: Sequencing produced an average of 255,043 productive templates and 94,082 productive rearrangements per sample.

This CDR3 has 13 amino acids. The germline V gene has CDR1 LGHNT and CDR2 FRNRAP. V dropped 6 bases and J dropped 5; count of bases not matched to a gene: 3. TCRdb's table, derived via immunoSEQ multiplex PCR, lists solely in-frame clones and lacks some. The sample records about 21,000 clones, 81% being singletons. The clonotype comes from a human donor with chronic lymphocytic leukemia. The rearrangement joins TRBV12-5 to TRBJ1-4; 7 bases line up with TRBD1. The sample in question was PBMCs, obtained before ibrutinib treatment. The CDR3 here is CASGPGQNEKLFF. DNA for the CDR3: TGTGCTAGTGGACCGGGACAGAATGAAAAACTGTTTTTT.